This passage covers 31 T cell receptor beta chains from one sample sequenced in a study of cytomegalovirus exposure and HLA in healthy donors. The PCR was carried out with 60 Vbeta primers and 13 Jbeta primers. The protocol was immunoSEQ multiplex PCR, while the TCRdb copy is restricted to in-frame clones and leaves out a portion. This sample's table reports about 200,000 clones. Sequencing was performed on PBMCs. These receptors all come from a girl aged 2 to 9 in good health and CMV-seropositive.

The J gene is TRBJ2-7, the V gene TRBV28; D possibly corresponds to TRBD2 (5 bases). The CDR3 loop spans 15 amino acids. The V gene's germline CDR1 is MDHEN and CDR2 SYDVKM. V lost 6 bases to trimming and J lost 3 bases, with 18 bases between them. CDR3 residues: CASSLGPGSLYEQYF. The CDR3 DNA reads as TGTGCCAGCAGCCTAGGACCGGGGAGCCTCTACGAGCAGTACTTC.

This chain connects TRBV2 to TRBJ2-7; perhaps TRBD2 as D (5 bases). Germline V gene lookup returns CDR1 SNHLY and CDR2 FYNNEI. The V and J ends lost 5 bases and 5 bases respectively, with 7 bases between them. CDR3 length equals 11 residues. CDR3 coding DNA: TGTGCCAGCAGTAGAGCGGACGAGCAGTACTTC. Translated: CASSRADEQYF. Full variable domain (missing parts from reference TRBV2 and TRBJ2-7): EPEVTQTPSHQVTQMGQEVILRCVPISNHLYFYWYRQILGQKVEFLVSFYNNEISEKSEIFDDQFSVERPDGSNFTLKIRSTKLEDSAMYFCASSRADEQYFGPGTRLTVT.

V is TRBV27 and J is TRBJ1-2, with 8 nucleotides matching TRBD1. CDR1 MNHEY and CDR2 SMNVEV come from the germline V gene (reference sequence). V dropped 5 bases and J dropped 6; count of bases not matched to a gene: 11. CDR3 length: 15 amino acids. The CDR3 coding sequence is TGTGCCAGCAGTCCAATCGGACAGGGTTTGGATGGCTACACCTTC. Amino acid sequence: CASSPIGQGLDGYTF.

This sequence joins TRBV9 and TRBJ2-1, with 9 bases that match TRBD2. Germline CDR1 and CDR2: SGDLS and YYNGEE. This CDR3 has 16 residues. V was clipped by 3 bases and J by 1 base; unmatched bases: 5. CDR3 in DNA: TGTGCCAGCAGCGGGAGAGCGGGAGGATCCTACAATGAGCAGTTCTTC. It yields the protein CASSGRAGGSYNEQFF.

Here the CDR3 DNA reads TGTGCCAGCAGCTTAGCCCAGTCCTACGAGCAGTACTTC. This gives the protein CASSLAQSYEQYF. The genes are TRBV7-2 and TRBJ2-7, with no clear D. CDR3 length: 13 residues. Trimming removed 0 bases at V and 1 base at J, with 4 bases between. Per germline, CDR1 SGHTA and CDR2 FQGNSA.

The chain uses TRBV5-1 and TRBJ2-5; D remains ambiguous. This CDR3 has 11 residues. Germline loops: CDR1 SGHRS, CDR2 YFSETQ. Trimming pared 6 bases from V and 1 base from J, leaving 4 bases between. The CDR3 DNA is TGCGCCAGCACCCTCCAAGAGACCCAGTACTTC. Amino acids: CASTLQETQYF.

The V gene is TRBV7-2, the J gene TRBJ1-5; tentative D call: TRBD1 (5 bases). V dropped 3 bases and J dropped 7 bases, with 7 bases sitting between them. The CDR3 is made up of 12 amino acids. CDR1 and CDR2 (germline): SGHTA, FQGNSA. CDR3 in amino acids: CASSFPGQPQHF. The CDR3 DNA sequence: TGTGCCAGCAGCTTCCCAGGGCAGCCCCAGCATTTT.

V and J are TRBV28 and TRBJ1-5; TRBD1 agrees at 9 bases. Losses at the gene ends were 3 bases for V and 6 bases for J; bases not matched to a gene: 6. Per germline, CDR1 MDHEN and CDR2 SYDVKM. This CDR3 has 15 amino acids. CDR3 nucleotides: TGTGCCAGCAGTTTCCCGACAGGGGGTATTCAGCCCCAGCATTTT. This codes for CASSFPTGGIQPQHF.

The CDR3 DNA reads as TGTGCCAGCAGTCAAGCGGGGGACTCCTACGAGCAGTACTTC. Translated, it gives CASSQAGDSYEQYF. The chain couples TRBV6-6 to TRBJ2-5; 8 bases line up with TRBD2. The last part of the DNA fits TRBJ2-7 better; the J call may be wrong. CDR1 and CDR2 (germline): MNHNY, SVGAGI (reference sequence). CDR3 length: 14 residues.

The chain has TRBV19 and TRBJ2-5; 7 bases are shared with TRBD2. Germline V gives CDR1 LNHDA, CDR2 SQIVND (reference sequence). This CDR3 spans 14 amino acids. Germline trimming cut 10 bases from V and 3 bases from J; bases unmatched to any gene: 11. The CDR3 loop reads CATQAGVGKETQYF. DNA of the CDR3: TGTGCCACCCAGGCGGGGGTGGGAAAAGAGACCCAGTACTTC.

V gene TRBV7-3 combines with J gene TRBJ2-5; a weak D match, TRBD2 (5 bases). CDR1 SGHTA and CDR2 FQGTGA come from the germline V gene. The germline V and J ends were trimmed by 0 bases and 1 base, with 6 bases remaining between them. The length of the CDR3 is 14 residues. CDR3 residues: CASSLTGSQETQYF. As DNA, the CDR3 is TGTGCCAGCAGCTTAACGGGGAGCCAAGAGACCCAGTACTTC.

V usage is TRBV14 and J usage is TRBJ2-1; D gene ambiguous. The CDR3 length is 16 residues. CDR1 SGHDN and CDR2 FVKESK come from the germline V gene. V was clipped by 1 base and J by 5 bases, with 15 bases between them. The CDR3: CASSQVYSFLHNEQFF. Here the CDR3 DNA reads TGTGCCAGCAGCCAAGTCTACTCCTTCTTGCACAATGAGCAGTTCTTC.

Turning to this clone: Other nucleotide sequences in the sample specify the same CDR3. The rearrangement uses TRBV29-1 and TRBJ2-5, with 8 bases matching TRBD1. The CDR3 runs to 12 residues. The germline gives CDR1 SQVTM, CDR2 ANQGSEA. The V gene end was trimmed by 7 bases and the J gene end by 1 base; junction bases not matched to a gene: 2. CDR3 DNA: TGCAGCGCCGGACAGGGCCAAGAGACCCAGTACTTC. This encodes CSAGQGQETQYF. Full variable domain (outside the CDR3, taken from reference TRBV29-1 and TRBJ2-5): SAVISQKPSRDICQRGTSLTIQCQVDSQVTMMFWYRQQPGQSLTLIATANQGSEATYESGFVIDKFPISRPNLTFSTLTVSNMSPEDSSIYLCSAGQGQETQYFGPGTRLLVL.

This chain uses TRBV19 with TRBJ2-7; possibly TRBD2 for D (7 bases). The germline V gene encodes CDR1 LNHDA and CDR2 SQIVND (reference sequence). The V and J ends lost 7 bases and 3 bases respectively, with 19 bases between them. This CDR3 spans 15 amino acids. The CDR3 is CASKRGGGRGYEQYF. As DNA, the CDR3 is TGTGCCAGTAAAAGGGGAGGGGGAAGGGGCTACGAGCAGTACTTC.

The CDR3 reads CASSLVFAGGPNTGELFF. In DNA, the CDR3 is TGTGCCAGCAGCTTGGTGTTTGCGGGAGGCCCGAACACCGGGGAGCTGTTTTTT. This rearrangement joins TRBV5-5 to TRBJ2-2, with 8 nucleotides matching TRBD2. The CDR3 runs to 18 residues. Per germline, CDR1 SGHKS and CDR2 YYEKEE (reference sequence). The ends lost 0 bases at V and 0 bases at J; junction bases unmatched: 7.

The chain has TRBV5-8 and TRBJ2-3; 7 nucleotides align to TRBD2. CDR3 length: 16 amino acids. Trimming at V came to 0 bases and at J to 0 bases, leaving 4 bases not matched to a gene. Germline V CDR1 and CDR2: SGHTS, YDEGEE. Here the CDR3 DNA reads TGTGCCAGCAGCTTGGGGCGGGAGACTAGCACAGATACGCAGTATTTT. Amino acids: CASSLGRETSTDTQYF. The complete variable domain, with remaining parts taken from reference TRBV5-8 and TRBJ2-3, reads EAGVTQSPTHLIKTRGQQATLRCSPISGHTSVYWYQQALGLGLQFLLWYDEGEERNRGNFPPRFSGRQFPNYSSELNVNALELEDSALYLCASSLGRETSTDTQYFGPGTRLTVL.

In nucleotides, the CDR3 is TGCGCCAGCAGCCGTGGATCGGGGGAGACCCAGTACTTC. This sequence encodes CASSRGSGETQYF. The rearrangement uses TRBV5-1 and TRBJ2-5; D might be TRBD2 (5 bases). Germline CDR1 is SGHRS and CDR2 is YFSETQ. The CDR3 covers 13 residues. Trimming stripped 4 bases from V and 5 bases from J, with 12 bases between. Combining the CDR3 with reference TRBV5-1 and TRBJ2-5 gives the whole variable domain KAGVTQTPRYLIKTRGQQVTLSCSPISGHRSVSWYQQTPGQGLQFLFEYFSETQRNKGNFPGRFSGRQFSNSRSEMNVSTLELGDSALYLCASSRGSGETQYFGPGTRLLVL.

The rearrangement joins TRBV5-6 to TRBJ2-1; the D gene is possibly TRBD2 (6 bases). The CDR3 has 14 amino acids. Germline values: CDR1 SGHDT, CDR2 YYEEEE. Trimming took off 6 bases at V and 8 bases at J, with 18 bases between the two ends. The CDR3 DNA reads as TGTGCCAGCAAAAAACCGGGGAGGTCAGATGAGCAGTTCTTC. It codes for CASKKPGRSDEQFF.

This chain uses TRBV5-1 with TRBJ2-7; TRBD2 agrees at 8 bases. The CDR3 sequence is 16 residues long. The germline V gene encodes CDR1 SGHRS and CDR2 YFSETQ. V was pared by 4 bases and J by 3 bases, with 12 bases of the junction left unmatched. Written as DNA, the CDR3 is TGCGCCAGCAGCCCGGGGGGTCGGGGGGGCGGCTACGAGCAGTACTTC. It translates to CASSPGGRGGGYEQYF.

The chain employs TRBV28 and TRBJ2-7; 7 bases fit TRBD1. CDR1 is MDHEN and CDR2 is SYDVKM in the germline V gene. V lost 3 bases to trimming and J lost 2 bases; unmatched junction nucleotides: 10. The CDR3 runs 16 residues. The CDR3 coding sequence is TGTGCCAGCAGTTTTTATCGGCTGACAGGGCCCTACGAGCAGTACTTC. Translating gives CASSFYRLTGPYEQYF.

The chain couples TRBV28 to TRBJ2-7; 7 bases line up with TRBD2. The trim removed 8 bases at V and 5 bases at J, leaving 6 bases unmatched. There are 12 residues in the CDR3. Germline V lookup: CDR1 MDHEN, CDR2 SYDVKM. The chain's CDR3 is CASARERHEQYF. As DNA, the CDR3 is TGTGCCAGCGCGCGGGAGCGCCACGAGCAGTACTTC.

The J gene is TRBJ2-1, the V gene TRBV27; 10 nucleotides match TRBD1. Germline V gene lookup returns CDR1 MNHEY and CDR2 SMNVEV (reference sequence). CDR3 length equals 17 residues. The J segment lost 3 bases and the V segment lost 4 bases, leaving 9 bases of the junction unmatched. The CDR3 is CASSYGQGDLFYNEQFF. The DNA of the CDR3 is TGTGCCAGCAGTTATGGACAGGGGGACTTGTTCTACAATGAGCAGTTCTTC.

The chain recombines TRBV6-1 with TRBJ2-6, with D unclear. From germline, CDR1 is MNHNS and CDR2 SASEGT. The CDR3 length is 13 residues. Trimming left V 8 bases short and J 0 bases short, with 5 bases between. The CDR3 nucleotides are TGTGCCAGCGTTAACTCTGGGGCCAACGTCCTGACTTTC. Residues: CASVNSGANVLTF.

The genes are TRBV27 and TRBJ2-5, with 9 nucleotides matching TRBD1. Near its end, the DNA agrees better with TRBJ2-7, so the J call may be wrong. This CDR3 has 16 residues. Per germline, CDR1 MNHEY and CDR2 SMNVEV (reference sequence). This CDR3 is CASNSLGGTGTREQYF. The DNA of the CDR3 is TGTGCCAGCAATTCTTTGGGGGGGACAGGGACGCGCGAGCAGTACTTC.

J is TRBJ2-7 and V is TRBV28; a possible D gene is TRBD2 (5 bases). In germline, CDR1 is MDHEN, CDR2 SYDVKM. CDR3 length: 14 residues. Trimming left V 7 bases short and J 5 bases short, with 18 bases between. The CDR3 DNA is TGTGCCAGCAACAAACTATCGGGTAGCGACGAGCAGTACTTC. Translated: CASNKLSGSDEQYF.

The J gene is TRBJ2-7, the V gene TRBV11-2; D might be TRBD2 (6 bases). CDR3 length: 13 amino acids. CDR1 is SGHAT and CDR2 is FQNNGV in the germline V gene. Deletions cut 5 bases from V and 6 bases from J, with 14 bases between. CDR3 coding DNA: TGTGCCAGCAGCGCGGGGTTCGCCTGCGAGCAGTACTTC. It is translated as CASSAGFACEQYF.

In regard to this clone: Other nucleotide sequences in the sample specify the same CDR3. The CDR3 loop is CASSYSGTAYEQYF. For the CDR3, the DNA is TGTGCCAGCAGTTACTCAGGGACAGCCTACGAGCAGTACTTC. The genes are TRBV6-5 and TRBJ2-7; TRBD1 matches 7 bases. CDR3 length: 14 amino acids. CDR1 is MNHEY, CDR2 SVGAGI, per germline. J lost 2 bases, V lost 0 bases, and 1 base had no gene match.

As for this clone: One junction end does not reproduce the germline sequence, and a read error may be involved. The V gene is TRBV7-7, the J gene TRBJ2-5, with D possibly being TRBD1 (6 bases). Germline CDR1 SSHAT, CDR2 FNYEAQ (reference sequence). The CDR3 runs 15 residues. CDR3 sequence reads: CASSPGNDRLQTQYF. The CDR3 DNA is TGTGCTAGCAGTCCAGGGAATGACAGGCTCCAGACCCAGTACTTC.

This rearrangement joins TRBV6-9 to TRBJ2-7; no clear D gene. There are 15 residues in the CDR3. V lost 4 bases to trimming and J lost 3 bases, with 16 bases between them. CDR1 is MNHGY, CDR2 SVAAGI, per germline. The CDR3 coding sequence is TGTGCCAGCAGTTCCCGCGACATCCTCTTCTACGAGCAGTACTTC. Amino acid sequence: CASSSRDILFYEQYF.

CDR3 region: CASSRTDRLNTEAFF. The CDR3 region has the DNA TGTGCCAGCTCACGAACGGACAGGTTGAACACTGAAGCTTTCTTT. The chain carries TRBV18 and TRBJ1-1; 7 bases line up with TRBD1. V was clipped by 4 bases and J by 0 bases; unmatched bases: 5. The CDR3 length is 15 residues. Germline V CDR1 and CDR2: KGHSH, LQKENI. The full variable domain, in which reference TRBV18 and TRBJ1-1 provide the parts outside the CDR3, is NAGVMQNPRHLVRRRGQEARLRCSPMKGHSHVYWYRQLPEEGLKFMVYLQKENIIDESGMPKERFSAEFPKEGPSILRIQQVVRGDSAAYFCASSRTDRLNTEAFFGQGTRLTVV.

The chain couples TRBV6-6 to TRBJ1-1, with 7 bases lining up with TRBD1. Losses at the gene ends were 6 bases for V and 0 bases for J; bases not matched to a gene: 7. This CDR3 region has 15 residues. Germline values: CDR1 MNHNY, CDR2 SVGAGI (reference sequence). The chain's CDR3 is CASSDRQGLNTEAFF. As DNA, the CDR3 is TGTGCCAGCAGCGATCGACAGGGCCTGAACACTGAAGCTTTCTTT.